What follows are 31 T cell receptor beta chains derived from one specimen sequenced in a study of cytomegalovirus exposure and HLA in healthy donors. PCR employed 60 Vbeta and 13 Jbeta primers. Here immunoSEQ multiplex PCR was the method, and the copy in TCRdb shows in-frame clones only, minus some. The sample shows 120,000 or so clones, roughly 80% of them seen only once. The sample consisted of PBMCs. Receptors originate from a man younger than 35 in good health and CMV-seropositive.

The V and J genes are TRBV19 and TRBJ1-1; D remains unclear. This CDR3 has 14 amino acids. Trimming removed 2 bases at V and 3 bases at J, with 10 bases between. The germline V gene has CDR1 LNHDA and CDR2 SQIVND (reference sequence). The CDR3 sequence: CASSIRPADTEAFF. The CDR3 region has the DNA TGTGCCAGTAGTATACGTCCCGCAGACACTGAAGCTTTCTTT. Supplemented by reference TRBV19 and TRBJ1-1, the full variable domain reads DGGITQSPKYLFRKEGQNVTLSCEQNLNHDAMYWYRQDPGQGLRLIYYSQIVNDFQKGDIAEGYSVSREKKESFPLTVTSAQKNPTAFYLCASSIRPADTEAFFGQGTRLTVV.

This clone turned up a few times. The V call is TRBV6-5, the J call TRBJ2-2, with D maybe TRBD1 (5 bases). The CDR3 totals 14 residues. Germline CDR1 is MNHEY and CDR2 is SVGAGI. The V and J ends lost 6 bases and 5 bases respectively, with 13 bases between them. The CDR3 protein is CASRRRTITGELFF. The CDR3 DNA follows: TGTGCCAGCAGACGACGGACAATTACCGGGGAGCTGTTTTTT.

The rearrangement joins TRBV5-1 to TRBJ2-3, with 8 bases aligning to TRBD2. After removal of 1 base from V and 0 bases from J, the junction contained 7 bases not matched to a gene. CDR3 length equals 17 residues. The germline V gene encodes CDR1 SGHRS and CDR2 YFSETQ. This CDR3 is CASSLNPGGASTDTQYF. The CDR3 nucleotides read TGCGCCAGCAGCTTGAACCCCGGGGGGGCGAGCACAGATACGCAGTATTTT.

This clone was seen a handful of times. The chain employs TRBV2 and TRBJ2-3; D gene uncertain. The CDR3 is 12 residues long. V was shortened by 8 bases and J by 2 bases, with 8 bases between the two germline ends. CDR1 is SNHLY and CDR2 is FYNNEI in the germline V gene. The CDR3 DNA is TGTGCCAGCGGAGATGACACAGATACGCAGTATTTT. This translates into CASGDDTDTQYF.

This chain uses TRBV6-1 with TRBJ2-3, with TRBD2 matching 8 bases. Per germline, CDR1 MNHNS and CDR2 SASEGT. CDR3 size: 15 residues. The V and J ends lost 7 bases and 5 bases, in that order; junction bases with no gene match: 11. The CDR3 is CASTRWGRGGDTQYF. The CDR3 bases are TGTGCCAGCACCCGATGGGGTCGGGGGGGAGATACGCAGTATTTT.

The chain uses TRBV12-2 and TRBJ2-7; TRBD1, the table's D call, lacks a check against the DNA. TRBV12-2 is noted as a pseudogene. The CDR3 has 17 amino acids. The CDR3 sequence is CASRFDSPGTGPYEQYF. CDR3 sequence (DNA): TGTGCAAGTCGCTTTGACAGTCCCGGGACAGGGCCCTACGAGCAGTACTTC.

This clone was recorded a few times. This chain joins TRBV2 and TRBJ2-4; 10 positions agree with TRBD1. This CDR3 contains 13 residues. V lost 1 base to trimming and J lost 14 bases; unmatched junction nucleotides: 5. Germline V gene lookup returns CDR1 SNHLY and CDR2 FYNNEI. In DNA, the CDR3 is TGTGCCAGCAGTGAAGTGGGACAGGGGCACGAGTACTTC. This gives the protein CASSEVGQGHEYF. Full variable domain (missing parts from reference TRBV2 and TRBJ2-4): EPEVTQTPSHQVTQMGQEVILRCVPISNHLYFYWYRQILGQKVEFLVSFYNNEISEKSEIFDDQFSVERPDGSNFTLKIRSTKLEDSAMYFCASSEVGQGHEYFGAGTRLSVL.

The CDR3 DNA reads TGTGCCAGCGCCGACGGGACAGGGGAAGGGAATGAGCAGTTCTTC. The encoded protein is CASADGTGEGNEQFF. J is TRBJ2-1 and V is TRBV18, with 10 bases lining up with TRBD1. This CDR3 has 15 residues. Trimming took 8 bases from V and 7 from J; bases not matched to a gene: 11. Germline CDR1 is KGHSH and CDR2 is LQKENI.

The rearrangement links TRBV30 to TRBJ2-7; 9 nucleotides line up with TRBD2. The CDR3 sequence is 16 residues long. CDR1 is GTSNPN, CDR2 SVGIG, per germline (reference sequence). V dropped 4 bases and J dropped 0; count of bases not matched to a gene: 10. The CDR3: CAWTRLAEGSSYEQYF. The CDR3 DNA follows: TGTGCCTGGACTCGACTAGCGGAAGGTAGCTCCTACGAGCAGTACTTC.

The chain couples TRBV23-1 to TRBJ1-2; D unclear. TRBV23-1 is designated an ORF whose function remains uncertain. Trimming cost V 0 bases and J 4 bases, with 9 bases left between them. The CDR3 runs to 14 residues. The CDR3 bases are TGCGCCAGCAGTCAATCCCCAGGCCTCTATGGCTACACCTTC. Translation gives CASSQSPGLYGYTF.

This clone has just a few counts. The rearrangement links TRBV5-4 to TRBJ2-4; D is unresolved. Trimming stripped 0 bases from V and 5 bases from J, with 6 bases between. Looked up from germline, CDR1 is SGHNT and CDR2 is YYREEE (reference sequence). This CDR3 contains 13 residues. CDR3 nucleotides: TGTGCCAGCAGCTTGGGACAAGAAAACATTCAGTACTTC. It encodes CASSLGQENIQYF.

This clone showed up just once. The V and J genes are TRBV30 and TRBJ1-6, with unresolved D. Germline CDR1 is GTSNPN and CDR2 is SVGIG (reference sequence). The CDR3 sequence is 17 residues long. The ends were cut back, 1 base at V and 5 bases at J, with 18 bases in the middle. CDR3 coding DNA: TGTGCCTGGAGTGGACTGGTTGCGGGCGGGGATAATTCACCCCTCCACTTT. Translated: CAWSGLVAGGDNSPLHF.

The chain combines TRBV5-1 with TRBJ2-1; TRBD2 matches 7 bases. The CDR3 runs to 16 residues. V lost 4 bases, J lost 8 bases, and 15 bases stayed unmatched. Germline V lookup: CDR1 SGHRS, CDR2 YFSETQ. The CDR3 region has the DNA TGCGCCAGCAGCATGGGACTATCTAGAAAGTTGGATGAGCAGTTCTTC. This sequence encodes CASSMGLSRKLDEQFF. Drawing the rest from reference TRBV5-1 and TRBJ2-1, the complete variable domain is KAGVTQTPRYLIKTRGQQVTLSCSPISGHRSVSWYQQTPGQGLQFLFEYFSETQRNKGNFPGRFSGRQFSNSRSEMNVSTLELGDSALYLCASSMGLSRKLDEQFFGPGTRLTVL.

The gene calls are TRBV5-1 and TRBJ2-1; tentative D call: TRBD2 (5 bases). V lost 0 bases and J 1 base, leaving 20 bases between the germline ends. Germline CDR1 is SGHRS and CDR2 is YFSETQ. CDR3 length: 19 residues. The CDR3 loop is CASSLEFPGGGTSYNEQFF. Written as DNA, the CDR3 is TGCGCCAGCAGCTTGGAGTTCCCCGGAGGCGGAACGTCCTACAATGAGCAGTTCTTC.

The V gene is TRBV27, the J gene TRBJ1-1; D gene unclear. The CDR3 sequence is 14 residues long. V lost 3 bases and J 0 bases, leaving 8 bases between the germline ends. Germline lookup yields CDR1 MNHEY and CDR2 SMNVEV (reference sequence). This CDR3 reads CASSLARLNTEAFF. CDR3 nucleotides: TGTGCCAGCAGTTTGGCCCGATTGAACACTGAAGCTTTCTTT.

The rearrangement links TRBV5-5 to TRBJ2-7, with 10 bases fitting TRBD1. With 1 base clipped from V and 6 bases from J, the junction kept 4 bases outside the gene matches. The CDR3 spans 14 residues. Looked up from germline, CDR1 is SGHKS and CDR2 is YYEKEE (reference sequence). This CDR3 reads CASSLWDRGLEQYF. CDR3 DNA sequence: TGTGCCAGCAGCTTGTGGGACAGGGGTCTCGAGCAGTACTTC.

The chain carries TRBV19 and TRBJ2-5; tentative D call: TRBD1 (5 bases). V shed 4 bases and J shed 3 bases, with 9 bases lying between them. Per germline, CDR1 LNHDA and CDR2 SQIVND (reference sequence). CDR3 size: 13 residues. This CDR3 reads CASSKGPEETQYF. The CDR3 DNA reads TGTGCCAGTAGTAAGGGGCCGGAAGAGACCCAGTACTTC.

The chain employs TRBV9 and TRBJ2-3; 7 bases are shared with TRBD2. V shed 3 bases and J 4 bases; nucleotides not matched to a gene: 11. The CDR3 has 16 residues. Germline values: CDR1 SGDLS, CDR2 YYNGEE. CDR3 sequence: CASSAQRLAGADTQYF. DNA for the CDR3: TGTGCCAGCAGCGCCCAAAGACTAGCCGGCGCAGATACGCAGTATTTT.

V and J are TRBV7-2 and TRBJ2-1; D might be TRBD2 (6 bases). CDR3 length: 16 residues. The germline V gene encodes CDR1 SGHTA and CDR2 FQGNSA. Trimming pared 1 base from V and 6 bases from J, leaving 16 bases between. CDR3: CASSLGRREGFNEQFF. DNA of the CDR3: TGTGCCAGCAGCTTAGGGAGGCGGGAAGGATTCAATGAGCAGTTCTTC. Complete variable domain (other parts from reference TRBV7-2 and TRBJ2-1): GAGVSQSPSNKVTEKGKDVELRCDPISGHTALYWYRQSLGQGLEFLIYFQGNSAPDKSGLPSDRFSAERTGGSVSTLTIQRTQQEDSAVYLCASSLGRREGFNEQFFGPGTRLTVL.

The CDR3 DNA follows: TGTGCCAGCAGCGCCGGGACTAGCGGGGCTGAGCAGTTCTTC. Translated, it gives CASSAGTSGAEQFF. The rearrangement joins TRBV7-2 to TRBJ2-1, with 13 bases lining up with TRBD2. Trimming removed 5 bases from V and 9 bases from J; junction bases left unmatched: 4. The CDR3 extends over 14 amino acids. From germline, CDR1 is SGHTA and CDR2 FQGNSA.

The V call is TRBV6-6, the J call TRBJ2-7, with 10 bases aligning to TRBD2. CDR3 size: 15 residues. V was clipped by 3 bases and J by 0 bases; unmatched bases: 2. Per germline, CDR1 MNHNY and CDR2 SVGAGI (reference sequence). The CDR3 DNA is TGTGCCAGCAGTTATGGACTAGCGGACTCCTACGAGCAGTACTTC. This codes for CASSYGLADSYEQYF.

This clone has a single count. This rearrangement joins TRBV6-5 to TRBJ2-5; 7 nucleotides align to TRBD2. This CDR3 region has 14 residues. V lost 7 bases and J lost 5; bases outside the gene matches: 10. Germline-derived CDR1 and CDR2 are MNHEY and SVGAGI. The CDR3 nucleotides are TGTGCCAGCATGGCGGGAGATGGTGTGGAGACCCAGTACTTC. Encoded protein: CASMAGDGVETQYF.

The gene calls are TRBV19 and TRBJ1-1; D not resolved. Trimming removed 7 bases at V and 1 base at J, with 10 bases between. Germline loops: CDR1 LNHDA, CDR2 SQIVND (reference sequence). CDR3 size: 13 residues. The CDR3 DNA sequence: TGTGCCAGTACGAGAGGGAAGAACACTGAAGCTTTCTTT. Translated, it gives CASTRGKNTEAFF.

As for this clone: A read error may account for a junction end that differs from germline. J is TRBJ2-4 and V is TRBV7-9; 10 positions match TRBD2. Per germline, CDR1 SEHNR and CDR2 FQNEAQ (reference sequence). This CDR3 has 17 amino acids. Here the CDR3 reads CSSSFQAGGGPLGIQYF. Here the CDR3 DNA reads TGTTCCAGCAGCTTTCAAGCGGGAGGGGGGCCTTTGGGCATTCAGTACTTC.

The chain recombines TRBV29-1 with TRBJ2-3; D is undetermined. Trimming shortened V by 3 bases and J by 0 bases, and 10 bases separated the two germline ends. Germline lookup yields CDR1 SQVTM and CDR2 ANQGSEA. There are 14 residues in the CDR3. The CDR3 DNA sequence: TGCAGCGTTGAGCGGAGACGTAGCACAGATACGCAGTATTTT. Protein product: CSVERRRSTDTQYF.

This clone has only a few counts. The V gene is TRBV25-1, the J gene TRBJ2-5, with a weak D call TRBD2 (7 bases). From germline, CDR1 is MGHDK and CDR2 SYGVNS. The germline V and J ends were trimmed by 3 bases and 2 bases, with 16 bases remaining between them. The CDR3 loop spans 16 amino acids. The CDR3 bases are TGTGCCAGCAGTGATCCGGGGGCGGGGGTACAAGAGACCCAGTACTTC. It translates to CASSDPGAGVQETQYF.

The V and J genes are TRBV12-1 and TRBJ2-5; TRBD2, as called in the table, went unchecked against the DNA. TRBV12-1 is labeled a pseudogene. The CDR3 spans 18 residues. The CDR3 DNA is TGTGCCAGCAGCCCGGAAAGGACTAGCGGGGGGAAACAAGAGACCCAGTACTTC. Translated, it gives CASSPERTSGGKQETQYF.

The J gene is TRBJ1-6, the V gene TRBV5-1, with TRBD1 matching over 9 bases. The CDR3 totals 18 residues. The trim removed 1 base at V and 9 bases at J, leaving 14 bases unmatched. Germline V lookup: CDR1 SGHRS, CDR2 YFSETQ. CDR3 nucleotide sequence: TGCGCCAGCAGCTTGTACCTGTATACAGGGGGCGAAAGTTCACCCCTCCACTTT. Protein product: CASSLYLYTGGESSPLHF.

The V call is TRBV5-1, the J call TRBJ1-1, with 9 bases fitting TRBD1. The CDR3 is 16 residues long. Germline V lookup: CDR1 SGHRS, CDR2 YFSETQ. Trimming cost V 4 bases and J 1 base; bases outside gene matches: 8. CDR3 sequence: CASSNSHRGPNTEAFF. The CDR3 coding sequence is TGCGCCAGCAGCAATTCACACAGGGGGCCGAACACTGAAGCTTTCTTT.

The sample holds a few counts of this clone. V is TRBV5-1 and J is TRBJ2-1; tentatively, D is TRBD2 (7 bases). V lost 2 bases, J lost 2 bases, and 11 bases lay in between. Germline CDR1 reads SGHRS; CDR2 reads YFSETQ. CDR3 length: 15 residues. The CDR3 region has the DNA TGCGCCAGCAGCTTAACCGGGGGGCCCTACAATGAGCAGTTCTTC. Its protein is CASSLTGGPYNEQFF.

V and J are TRBV11-3 and TRBJ2-7, with 8 positions matching TRBD1. After removal of 5 bases from V and 9 bases from J, the junction contained 12 bases not matched to a gene. Germline assignment: CDR1 SGHNT and CDR2 YENEEA. CDR3 length: 14 residues. The CDR3 region has the DNA TGTGCCAGCAGCAAGACCGGGACAGGTATCGGGCAGTACTTC. As protein: CASSKTGTGIGQYF.